This record covers a single T cell receptor beta chain. Its matching antigen is unknown. This sample is drawn from a study of shared clonotypes between healthy human individuals. Regarding the study as a whole: Investigators expected sequencing depth to affect clonotype sharing among donors. Researchers sampled blood only, noting tissue repertoires likely differ.

The authors distributed each subset's genomic DNA evenly over several immunoSEQ plates. This table comes from immunoSEQ multiplex PCR, and its TCRdb copy is limited to in-frame clones, with some not included. Seen here are a few million clones, approximately 95% observed once, and the top ten hold 0.39%. This CDR3 is 17 amino acids long. The V gene lost 5 bases and the J gene lost 5 bases, with 24 bases spanning the gap. The V gene's germline CDR1 is SGHAT and CDR2 FQNNGV. This TCR came from a man aged 18 to 30 in good health. Some clones in this sample may be carry-over from other donors' samples. The chain employs TRBV11-2 and TRBJ2-5; either TRBD1 or TRBD2 may supply D (5 bases each). The sequenced sample consisted of naive CD4+ T cells from PBMCs. Subset: CD45RA+ positively selected. CDR3 coding DNA: TGTGCCAGCAGCCGCAGTTCACGGGGTGGGTCAGGGGAGACCCAGTACTTC. Residues: CASSRSSRGGSGETQYF. The variable domain in full, completed from reference TRBV11-2 and TRBJ2-5, reads EAGVAQSPRYKIIEKRQSVAFWCNPISGHATLYWYQQILGQGPKLLIQFQNNGVVDDSQLPKDRFSAERLKGVDSTLKIQPAKLEDSAVYLCASSRSSRGGSGETQYFGPGTRLLVL.